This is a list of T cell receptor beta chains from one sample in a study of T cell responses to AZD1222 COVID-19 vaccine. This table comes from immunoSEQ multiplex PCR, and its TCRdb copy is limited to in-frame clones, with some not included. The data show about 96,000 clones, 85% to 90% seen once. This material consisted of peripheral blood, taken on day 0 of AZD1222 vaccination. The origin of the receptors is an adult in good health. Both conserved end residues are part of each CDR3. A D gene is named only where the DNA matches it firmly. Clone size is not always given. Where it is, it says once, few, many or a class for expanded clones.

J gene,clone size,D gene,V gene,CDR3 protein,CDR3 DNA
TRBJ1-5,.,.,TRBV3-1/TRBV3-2,CASSQDGQRHQPQHF,TGTGCCAGCAGCCAAGATGGGCAGAGGCATCAGCCCCAGCATTTT
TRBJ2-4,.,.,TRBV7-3,CASSFDSGPTDIQYF,TGTGCCAGCAGCTTCGATAGCGGACCGACGGACATTCAGTACTTC
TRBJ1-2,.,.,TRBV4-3,CASSQEAGSDYGYTF,TGCGCCAGCAGCCAAGAAGCGGGCTCGGACTATGGCTACACCTTC
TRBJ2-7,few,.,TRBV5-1,CASSPDIPPYEQYF,TGCGCCAGCAGCCCGGACATTCCTCCCTACGAGCAGTACTTC
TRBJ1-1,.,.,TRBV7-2,CASSSRQENTEAFF,TGTGCCAGCAGCTCAAGACAGGAGAACACTGAAGCTTTCTTT
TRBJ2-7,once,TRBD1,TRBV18,CASSPPNRGNDEQYF,TGTGCCAGCTCACCACCGAACAGGGGGAACGACGAGCAGTACTTC
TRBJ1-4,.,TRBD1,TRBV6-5,CASSYYQGGADKLFF,TGTGCCAGCAGTTACTACCAGGGGGGGGCCGACAAACTGTTTTTT
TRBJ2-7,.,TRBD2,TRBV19,CASGTSGRAVEQYF,TGTGCCAGTGGAACTAGCGGGAGGGCCGTCGAGCAGTACTTC
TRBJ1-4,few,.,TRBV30,CAWKQVANEKLFF,TGTGCCTGGAAACAGGTGGCTAATGAAAAACTGTTTTTT
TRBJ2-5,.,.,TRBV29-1,CSGATHQETQYF,TGCAGCGGCGCGACACACCAAGAGACCCAGTACTTC
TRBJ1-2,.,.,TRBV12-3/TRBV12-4,CASSPTPGHGYTF,TGTGCCAGCAGCCCGACACCGGGGCATGGCTACACCTTC
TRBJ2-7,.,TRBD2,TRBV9,CASSTSGWGEQYF,TGTGCCAGCAGCACTAGCGGGTGGGGTGAGCAGTACTTC
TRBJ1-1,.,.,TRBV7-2,CASGKTREAFF,TGTGCCAGCGGTAAGACACGTGAAGCTTTCTTT
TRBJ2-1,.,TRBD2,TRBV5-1,CASSLGGLAGGPYNEQFF,TGCGCCAGCAGCTTGGGGGGACTAGCGGGAGGGCCCTACAATGAGCAGTTCTTC